These 20 T cell receptor beta chains came from one sample sequenced in a study of early T cells in non-severe SARS-CoV-2 infection. MiXCR, run by TCRdb on the 5' RACE reads, gives a single entry per CDR3 protein. The sample carries tens of thousands of distinct CDR3 sequences, more than 10% recorded once. Sequenced material: whole blood, taken at baseline. All receptors derive from an adult who was a healthcare worker with PCR-confirmed SARS-CoV-2 infection or an uninfected control (not recorded which). The donor label of this sample is uncertain.

This clonotype was seen a handful of times. The chain links TRBV11-3 to TRBJ1-2, with 9 nucleotides matching TRBD1. Looked up from germline, CDR1 is SGHNT and CDR2 is YENEEA. With 3 bases clipped from V and 2 bases from J, the junction kept 7 bases outside the gene matches. CDR3 length: 16 amino acids. CDR3 residues: CASSFRRTGENYGYTF. The DNA for the CDR3 is TGTGCCAGCAGCTTTCGCAGGACAGGGGAGAACTATGGCTACACCTTC.

This rearrangement joins TRBV25-1 to TRBJ2-5; D is uncertain. Trimming removed 3 bases at V and 7 bases at J, with 3 bases between. The germline gives CDR1 MGHDK, CDR2 SYGVNS. The CDR3 is 10 residues long. The CDR3 region is CASSDGTQYF. CDR3 DNA: TGTGCCAGCAGTGATGGGACCCAGTACTTC.

J is TRBJ1-1 and V is TRBV12-3 or TRBV12-4, with TRBD1 matching 8 bases. The J segment lost 5 bases and the V segment lost 5 bases, leaving 4 bases of the junction unmatched. CDR3 length: 13 residues. Written as DNA, the CDR3 is TGTGCCAGCAGTACAGGGGGGAGTACTGAAGCTTTCTTT. Amino acid sequence: CASSTGGSTEAFF.

In regard to this clonotype: No conserved phenylalanine or tryptophan ends this CDR3, so it is likely a read error. The chain is built from TRBV12-3 or TRBV12-4 and TRBJ2-3; D may be TRBD2 (7 bases). The V end was cut by 7 bases, the J end by 7 bases, with 21 bases between. The CDR3 is 15 residues long. The CDR3 DNA is TGTGCCAGCACCTTAGGGGGGGGGCAAGCAAATACGCAGTATATT. Residues: CASTLGGGQANTQYI.

V usage is TRBV18 and J usage is TRBJ2-5; either TRBD1 or TRBD2 may supply D (6 bases each). Germline V gene lookup returns CDR1 KGHSH and CDR2 LQKENI. This CDR3 has 18 amino acids. Trimming cost V 0 bases and J 2 bases, with 19 bases left between them. Here the CDR3 reads CASSPPNRVVGGQETQYF. The CDR3 DNA reads as TGTGCCAGCTCACCACCGAACAGGGTCGTCGGAGGGCAAGAGACCCAGTACTTC.

This clonotype was recorded a few times. The chain uses TRBV27 and TRBJ2-2, with 8 bases lining up with TRBD2. Looked up from germline, CDR1 is MNHEY and CDR2 is SMNVEV (reference sequence). The trim removed 6 bases at V and 4 bases at J, leaving 13 bases unmatched. This CDR3 has 17 amino acids. CDR3 loop: CASRPSGGPSSTGELFF. The CDR3 nucleotides read TGTGCCAGCAGACCAAGCGGGGGCCCATCTAGCACCGGGGAGCTGTTTTTT.

This clonotype was seen at least ten times. The chain employs TRBV27 and TRBJ2-3; D unclear. Germline lookup yields CDR1 MNHEY and CDR2 SMNVEV (reference sequence). The CDR3 spans 15 residues. Trimming pared 0 bases from V and 2 bases from J, leaving 9 bases between. The CDR3 bases are TGTGCCAGCAGTTTATCCCACAGCTACACAGATACGCAGTATTTT. This sequence encodes CASSLSHSYTDTQYF.

V usage is TRBV6-6 and J usage is TRBJ1-1; possible D gene TRBD1, 6 bases. This CDR3 comprises 13 residues. V lost 5 bases to trimming and J lost 6 bases, with 13 bases between them. Germline values: CDR1 MNHNY, CDR2 SVGAGI (reference sequence). CDR3 DNA sequence: TGTGCCAGCAGTCCTAGACAGGTCTCTGAAGCTTTCTTT. It encodes CASSPRQVSEAFF.

This clonotype has at least ten counts. The V gene is TRBV9, the J gene TRBJ1-2; tentatively, D is TRBD1 (5 bases). Trimming removed 3 bases at V and 7 bases at J, with 19 bases between. Germline lookup yields CDR1 SGDLS and CDR2 YYNGEE. This CDR3 is 15 amino acids long. The CDR3 DNA follows: TGTGCCAGCAGCGATCACCTCCAGGGTCGGTCTGGCTACACCTTC. As protein: CASSDHLQGRSGYTF.

The chain is built from TRBV7-9 and TRBJ2-2, with 10 bases that match TRBD1. This CDR3 spans 18 amino acids. The germline V gene has CDR1 SEHNR and CDR2 FQNEAQ (reference sequence). With 10 bases clipped from V and 1 base from J, the junction kept 15 bases outside the gene matches. CDR3 bases: TGTGCCACACGAAGATTCGCCGGGACAGGGGTGAACACCGGGGAGCTGTTTTTT. This encodes CATRRFAGTGVNTGELFF.

This clonotype was recorded at least ten times. The genes are TRBV30 and TRBJ1-6, with a tentative D call TRBD1 (5 bases). CDR3 length: 16 residues. With 3 bases removed from V and 2 bases from J, the gap between germline ends came to 14 bases. Germline V gene data show CDR1 as GTSNPN and CDR2 as SVGIG (reference sequence). The CDR3 sequence is CAWRELRGAYNSPLHF. CDR3 sequence (DNA): TGTGCCTGGAGAGAACTCCGGGGGGCCTATAATTCACCCCTCCACTTT.

The rearrangement joins TRBV10-3 to TRBJ1-5; D is unresolved. The CDR3 covers 14 residues. Trimming took off 3 bases at V and 2 bases at J, with 8 bases between the two ends. Germline lookup yields CDR1 ENHRY and CDR2 SYGVKD. The CDR3 DNA sequence: TGTGCCATCAGTGAAGGCGGGGGCAATCAGCCCCAGCATTTT. As protein: CAISEGGGNQPQHF.

The sample holds a few counts of this clonotype. V and J are TRBV20-1 and TRBJ1-1; a weak D match, TRBD1 (6 bases). Trimming took off 3 bases at V and 5 bases at J, with 10 bases between the two ends. This CDR3 comprises 12 residues. CDR1 and CDR2 from the germline V gene are DFQATT and SNEGSKA (reference sequence). CDR3 in amino acids: CSASQGPTEAFF. The CDR3 DNA reads as TGCAGTGCTAGTCAGGGGCCGACTGAAGCTTTCTTT.

The chain has TRBV6-1 and TRBJ2-1; tentative D call: TRBD1 (6 bases). The length of the CDR3 is 14 residues. From germline, CDR1 is MNHNS and CDR2 SASEGT. V gave up 6 bases and J gave up 7 bases, with 16 bases separating them. This chain's CDR3 is CASRGTYRENEQFF. CDR3 DNA: TGTGCCAGCAGAGGAACTTACAGGGAGAATGAGCAGTTCTTC.

The rearrangement joins TRBV7-2 to TRBJ1-4, with a weak D call TRBD1 (6 bases). Germline values: CDR1 SGHTA, CDR2 FQGNSA. The CDR3 sequence is 15 residues long. Trimming removed 0 bases from V and 5 bases from J, with 10 bases in between. CDR3: CASSLAGTKNEKLFF. Here the CDR3 DNA reads TGTGCCAGCAGCTTAGCCGGGACAAAAAATGAAAAACTGTTTTTT. The full variable domain, completed using reference TRBV7-2 and TRBJ1-4, is GAGVSQSPSNKVTEKGKDVELRCDPISGHTALYWYRQSLGQGLEFLIYFQGNSAPDKSGLPSDRFSAERTGGSVSTLTIQRTQQEDSAVYLCASSLAGTKNEKLFFGSGTQLSVL.

The sample holds a few counts of this clonotype. The gene calls are TRBV6-1 and TRBJ1-2; a possible D gene is TRBD1 (5 bases). Looked up from germline, CDR1 is MNHNS and CDR2 is SASEGT. The CDR3 contains 15 residues. V was pared by 1 base and J by 3 bases, with 12 bases between. The CDR3 DNA reads TGTGCCAGCAGTGAAGGGGACGATAGATACTATGGCTACACCTTC. Protein sequence: CASSEGDDRYYGYTF.

The chain links TRBV5-6 to TRBJ1-1; 8 nucleotides match TRBD1. The CDR3 extends over 14 amino acids. Germline loops: CDR1 SGHDT, CDR2 YYEEEE. Trimming at V came to 7 bases and at J to 3 bases, leaving 8 bases not matched to a gene. The CDR3: CASRYGTGDTEAFF. The CDR3 nucleotides read TGTGCCAGCCGATATGGGACAGGAGACACTGAAGCTTTCTTT.

The table lists this clonotype with a few counts. The V gene is TRBV6-6, the J gene TRBJ1-1; possible D gene TRBD1, 5 bases. V lost 0 bases, J lost 1 base, and 12 bases lay in between. The CDR3 is 16 amino acids. Per the germline V gene, CDR1 is MNHNY and CDR2 is SVGAGI (reference sequence). Here the CDR3 DNA reads TGTGCCAGCAGTTACTCCGGCAGGGCCTCGAACACTGAAGCTTTCTTT. Its translation is CASSYSGRASNTEAFF.

This chain connects TRBV28 to TRBJ1-5, with 7 bases identical to TRBD1. Germline V gives CDR1 MDHEN, CDR2 SYDVKM. CDR3 size: 13 residues. The V and J ends lost 5 bases and 5 bases, in that order; junction bases with no gene match: 3. CDR3 nucleotides: TGTGCCAGCAGTACAGGGGTTTATCAGCCCCAGCATTTT. Translation: CASSTGVYQPQHF.

The table lists this clonotype with a few counts. The rearrangement links TRBV5-1 to TRBJ1-2; TRBD1 is a possible D gene (5 bases). V dropped 4 bases and J dropped 5 bases, with 15 bases sitting between them. There are 14 residues in the CDR3. CDR1 is SGHRS and CDR2 is YFSETQ in the germline V gene. DNA of the CDR3: TGCGCCAGCAGCCTAGAGCGGGGGATGTATGGCTACACCTTC. It specifies CASSLERGMYGYTF.